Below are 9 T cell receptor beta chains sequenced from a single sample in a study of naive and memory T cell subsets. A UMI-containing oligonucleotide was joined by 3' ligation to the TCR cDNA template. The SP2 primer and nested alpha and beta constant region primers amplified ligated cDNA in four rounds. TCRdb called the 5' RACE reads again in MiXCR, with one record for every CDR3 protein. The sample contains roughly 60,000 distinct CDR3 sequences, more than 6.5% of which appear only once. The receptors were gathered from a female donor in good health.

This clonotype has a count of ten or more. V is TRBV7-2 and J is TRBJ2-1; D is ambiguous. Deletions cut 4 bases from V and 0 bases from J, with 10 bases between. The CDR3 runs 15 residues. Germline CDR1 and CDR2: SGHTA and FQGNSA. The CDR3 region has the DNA TGTGCCAGCAGCTCCATAGCTTACTCCTACAATGAGCAGTTCTTC. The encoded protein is CASSSIAYSYNEQFF.

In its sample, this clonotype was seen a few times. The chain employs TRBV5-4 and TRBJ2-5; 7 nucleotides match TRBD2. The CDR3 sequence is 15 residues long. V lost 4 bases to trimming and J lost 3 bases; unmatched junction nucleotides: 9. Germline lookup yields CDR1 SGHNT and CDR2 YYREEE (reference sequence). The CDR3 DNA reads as TGTGCCAGCAGCGCGGGTAGCGGGTCTGAAGAGACCCAGTACTTC. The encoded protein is CASSAGSGSEETQYF. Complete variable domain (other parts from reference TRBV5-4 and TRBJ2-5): ETGVTQSPTHLIKTRGQQVTLRCSSQSGHNTVSWYQQALGQGPQFIFQYYREEENGRGNFPPRFSGLQFPNYSSELNVNALELDDSALYLCASSAGSGSEETQYFGPGTRLLVL.

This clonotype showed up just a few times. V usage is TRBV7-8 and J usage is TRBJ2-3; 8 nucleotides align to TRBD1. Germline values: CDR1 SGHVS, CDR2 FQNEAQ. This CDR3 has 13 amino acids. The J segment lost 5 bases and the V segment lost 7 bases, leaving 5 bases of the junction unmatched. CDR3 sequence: CASTGTGLDTQYF. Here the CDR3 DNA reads TGTGCCAGCACCGGGACAGGTTTAGATACGCAGTATTTT.

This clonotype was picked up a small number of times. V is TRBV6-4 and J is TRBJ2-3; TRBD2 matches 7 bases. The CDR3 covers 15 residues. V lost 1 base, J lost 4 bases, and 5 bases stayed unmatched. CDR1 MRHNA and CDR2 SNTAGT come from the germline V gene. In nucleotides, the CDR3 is TGTGCCAGCAGTGACTTAGGCGGGAGTTCAGATACGCAGTATTTT. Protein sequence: CASSDLGGSSDTQYF.

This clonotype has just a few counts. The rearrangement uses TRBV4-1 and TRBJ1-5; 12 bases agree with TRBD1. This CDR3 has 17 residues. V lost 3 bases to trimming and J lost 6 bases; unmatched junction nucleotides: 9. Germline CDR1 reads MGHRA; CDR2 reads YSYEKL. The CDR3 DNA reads TGCGCCAGCAGCCATAACCGGGACAGGGGGCAAGTTCAGCCCCAGCATTTT. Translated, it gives CASSHNRDRGQVQPQHF.

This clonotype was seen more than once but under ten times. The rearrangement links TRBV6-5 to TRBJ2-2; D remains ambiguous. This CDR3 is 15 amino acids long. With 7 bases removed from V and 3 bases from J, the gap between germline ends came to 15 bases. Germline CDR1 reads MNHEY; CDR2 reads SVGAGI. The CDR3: CASTRQQQDTGELFF. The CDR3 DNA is TGTGCCAGCACAAGGCAGCAACAAGACACCGGGGAGCTGTTTTTT.

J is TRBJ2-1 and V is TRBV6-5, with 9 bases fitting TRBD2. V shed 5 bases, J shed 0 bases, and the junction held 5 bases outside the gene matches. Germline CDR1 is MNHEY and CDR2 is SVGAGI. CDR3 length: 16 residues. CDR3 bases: TGTGCCAGCAGTAACCTAGCGGGGAGCTCCTACAATGAGCAGTTCTTC. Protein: CASSNLAGSSYNEQFF.

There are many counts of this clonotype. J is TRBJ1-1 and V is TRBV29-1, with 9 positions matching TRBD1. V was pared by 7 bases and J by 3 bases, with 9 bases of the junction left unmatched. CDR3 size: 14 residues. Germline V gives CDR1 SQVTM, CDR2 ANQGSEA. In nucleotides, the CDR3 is TGCAGCGCCGCCCTCCGGGACAGGGACACTGAAGCTTTCTTT. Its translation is CSAALRDRDTEAFF.

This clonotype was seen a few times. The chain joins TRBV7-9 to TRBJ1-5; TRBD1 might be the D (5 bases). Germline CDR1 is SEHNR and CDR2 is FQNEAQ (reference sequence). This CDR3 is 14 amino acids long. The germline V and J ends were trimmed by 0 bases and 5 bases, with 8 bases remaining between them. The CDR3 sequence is CASSLAGGHQPQHF. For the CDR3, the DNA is TGTGCCAGCAGCTTAGCGGGGGGTCATCAGCCCCAGCATTTT.